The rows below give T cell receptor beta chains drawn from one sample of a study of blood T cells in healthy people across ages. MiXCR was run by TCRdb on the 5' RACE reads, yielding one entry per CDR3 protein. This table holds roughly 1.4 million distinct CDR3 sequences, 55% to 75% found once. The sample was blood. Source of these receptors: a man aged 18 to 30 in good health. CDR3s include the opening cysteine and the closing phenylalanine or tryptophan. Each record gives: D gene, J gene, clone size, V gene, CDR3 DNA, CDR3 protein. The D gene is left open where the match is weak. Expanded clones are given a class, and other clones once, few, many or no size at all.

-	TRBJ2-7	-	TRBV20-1	TGCAGTGCTAGCCCCACCATTAGCTCCTACGAGCAGTACTTC	CSASPTISSYEQYF
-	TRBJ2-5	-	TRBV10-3	TGTGCCATCAACGAGGGGATCCAAGAGACCCAGTACTTC	CAINEGIQETQYF
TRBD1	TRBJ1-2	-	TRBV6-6	TGTGCCAGCAGTTACTCACAGGGGGCCGGCTACACCTTC	CASSYSQGAGYTF
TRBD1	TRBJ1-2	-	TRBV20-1	TGCGGCGTTCCCAAGGGGACAGGGAACTATGGCTACACCTTC	CGVPKGTGNYGYTF
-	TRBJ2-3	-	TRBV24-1	TGTGCCACCAGTGATTGGGGCGGGACGCAGTATTTT	CATSDWGGTQYF
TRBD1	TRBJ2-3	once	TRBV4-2	TGTGCCAGCAGCCTACAATCGGGACAGCCTACGCAGTATTTT	CASSLQSGQPTQYF
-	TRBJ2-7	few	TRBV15	TGTGCCGCCGATGTGGATACAAGATACGAGCAGTACTTC	CAADVDTRYEQYF
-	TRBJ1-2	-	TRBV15	TGTGCCACCAGTCCCACCCGGGGGCTGGGCTATGGCTACACCTTC	CATSPTRGLGYGYTF
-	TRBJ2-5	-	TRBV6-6	TGTGCCAGCAGCCCAAGGGGTTGGGTCAATGAGCAGTACTTC	CASSPRGWVNEQYF
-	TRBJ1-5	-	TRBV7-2	TGTGCCAGCAGCCCCCAGGGTATGGGCAATCAGCCCCAGCATTTT	CASSPQGMGNQPQHF
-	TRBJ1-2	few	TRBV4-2	TGTGCCAGCGGCTCCCAACCGCTTCGGACAGAACCTAACTATGGCTACACCTTC	CASGSQPLRTEPNYGYTF
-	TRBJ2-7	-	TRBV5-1	TGCGCCAGCAGCCCCTTTGACGATCACGAGCAGTACTTC	CASSPFDDHEQYF
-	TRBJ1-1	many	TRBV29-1	TGCAGCGTGTGGAGGGGGGGGGTGAACACTGAAGCTTTCTTT	CSVWRGGVNTEAFF
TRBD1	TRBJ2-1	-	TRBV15	TGTGCCACCAGCAGACAACCGACAGGGACATCCTACAATGAGCAGTTCTTC	CATSRQPTGTSYNEQFF
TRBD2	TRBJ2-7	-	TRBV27	TGTGCCAGCAGTCCGAGCGGGACTTTCACCTACGAGCAGTACTTC	CASSPSGTFTYEQYF
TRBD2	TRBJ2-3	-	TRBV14	TGTGCCAGCAGCCGTTTCCGGGGACTAGCGGGAAGGCCCTCAGATACGCAGTATTTT	CASSRFRGLAGRPSDTQYF
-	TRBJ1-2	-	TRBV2	TGTGCCAGCAGGGCCACAGGGACCGGCTACACCTTC	CASRATGTGYTF
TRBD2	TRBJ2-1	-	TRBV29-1	TGCAGCGTTGAGCGTCGACTAGCGGACAATGAGCAGTTCTTC	CSVERRLADNEQFF
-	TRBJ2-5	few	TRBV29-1	TGCAGCCGACTAGAAGGGGGGACCCAGTACTTC	CSRLEGGTQYF
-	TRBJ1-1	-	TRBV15	TGTGCCACCAGCTCCTACCTAGACGGCACTGAAGCTTTCTTT	CATSSYLDGTEAFF
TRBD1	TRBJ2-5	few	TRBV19	TGTGCCAGTAGTACCTGGGACAGCCAAGAGACCCAGTACTTC	CASSTWDSQETQYF
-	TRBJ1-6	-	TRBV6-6	TGTGCCAGCAGACCCCGACAGATAGATAATTCACCCCTCCACTTT	CASRPRQIDNSPLHF
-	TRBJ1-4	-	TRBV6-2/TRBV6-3	TGTGCCAGCAGCCGACCAGGACAAAAACTGTTTTTT	CASSRPGQKLFF
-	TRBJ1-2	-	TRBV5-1	TGCGCCAGCAGCGAACCGGGGTTCAAGGGCTACACCTTC	CASSEPGFKGYTF
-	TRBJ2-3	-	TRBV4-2	TGTGCCAGCAGCCCAGGACTGAGAGTCATCACAGATACGCAGTATTTT	CASSPGLRVITDTQYF
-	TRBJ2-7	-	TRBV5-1	TGCGCCAGCAGCTCGAACGGAGCGGGGCAGTACTTC	CASSSNGAGQYF
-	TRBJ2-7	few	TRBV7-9	TGTACCAGCAGCCAAATTACTGGAGGAATCTACGAGCAGTACTTC	CTSSQITGGIYEQYF
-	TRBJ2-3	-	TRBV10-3	TGTGCCATCAGTGGCGGGCGGGAAGATGCGCAGTATTTT	CAISGGREDAQYF
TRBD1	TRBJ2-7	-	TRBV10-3	TGTGCCATCAGTGACAACCCGGGACAGGGCTCCTACGAGCAGTACTTC	CAISDNPGQGSYEQYF
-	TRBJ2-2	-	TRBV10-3	TGTGCCATCAGTGTAGCGCGAGGCACCGGGGAGCTGTTTTTT	CAISVARGTGELFF
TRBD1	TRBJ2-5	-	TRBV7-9	TGTGCCAGCACGACAGGGGGCGTAGAGACCCAGTACTTC	CASTTGGVETQYF
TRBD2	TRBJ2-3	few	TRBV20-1	TGCAGTGCTAGAGCCCTAGCGGGGATGCGCACAGATACGCAGTATTTT	CSARALAGMRTDTQYF
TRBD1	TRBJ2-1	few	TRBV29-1	TGCAGCGTCCGGGACAGCGACCTCGGCTATGAGCAGTTCTTC	CSVRDSDLGYEQFF
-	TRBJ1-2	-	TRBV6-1	TGTGCCAGCAGTGAAAGGGCTCCCTATGGCTACACCTTC	CASSERAPYGYTF
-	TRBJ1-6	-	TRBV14	TGTGCCAGCAGCCAACTTCAAGGGTGGCGTTCACCCCTCCACTTT	CASSQLQGWRSPLHF
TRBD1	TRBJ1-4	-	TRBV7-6	TGTGCCAGCAGCCGCGATCCGGGACAGGGGTCAGAAAAACTGTTTTTT	CASSRDPGQGSEKLFF
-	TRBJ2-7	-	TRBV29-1	TGCAGCGTTTACGTTACAGGGAACGAGCAGTACTTC	CSVYVTGNEQYF
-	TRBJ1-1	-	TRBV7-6	TGTGCCAGCAGCGCTAGGGGGGGATCGGACACTGAAGCTTTCTTT	CASSARGGSDTEAFF
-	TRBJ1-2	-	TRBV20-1	TGCAGTGCTATTGGGACATCAAGAAATATCTATGGCTACACCTTC	CSAIGTSRNIYGYTF
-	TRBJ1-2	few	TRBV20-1	TGCAGTGCTAGTACGGCAGACGACTATGGCTACACCTTC	CSASTADDYGYTF
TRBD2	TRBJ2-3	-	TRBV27	TGTGCCAGCAGTTTTTTCGCTAGCGGGGGGGCCAGCACAGATACGCGGTATTTT	CASSFFASGGASTDTRYF
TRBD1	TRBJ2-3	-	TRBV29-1	TGCAGCGCAAAACCGGGACAGGGGACAGATACGCAGTATTTT	CSAKPGQGTDTQYF
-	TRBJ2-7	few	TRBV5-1	TGCGCCAGCAGCTTGGATGGGACCGAGCAGTACTTC	CASSLDGTEQYF
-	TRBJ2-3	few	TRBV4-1	TGCGCCAGCAGCCACCGGACGTCCTCCGTAGATACGCAGTATTTT	CASSHRTSSVDTQYF
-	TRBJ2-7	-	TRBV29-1	TGCAGCGCCGTAGACAGCCTATCCTCCTACGAGCAGTACTTC	CSAVDSLSSYEQYF
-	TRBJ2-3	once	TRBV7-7	TGTGCTAGCAGCTCCCTGGGATTTGTCGGAGATACGCAGTATTTT	CASSSLGFVGDTQYF
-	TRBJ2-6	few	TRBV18	TGTGCCAGCTCACCATTGAGCGACTCTGGGGCCAACGTCCTGACTTTC	CASSPLSDSGANVLTF
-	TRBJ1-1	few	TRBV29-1	TGCAGCGTAAAATCCATGAACACTGAAGCTTTCTTT	CSVKSMNTEAFF
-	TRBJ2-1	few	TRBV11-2	TGTGCCAGCAGCTTAGAAAGGGTCGGGGTCGGTGAGCAGTTCTTC	CASSLERVGVGEQFF
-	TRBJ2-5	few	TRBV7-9	TGTGCCAGCAGCTCCACAGGGTTGGGAGAGACCCAGTACTTC	CASSSTGLGETQYF
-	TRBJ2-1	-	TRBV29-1	TGCAGCGTTGGCGCCCGCCCTCAAAACCCCTACAATGAGCGGTTCTTC	CSVGARPQNPYNERFF
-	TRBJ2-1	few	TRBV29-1	TGCAGCGTTGGTGTAGGAGCTGGGGTTTACAATGAGCAGTTCTTC	CSVGVGAGVYNEQFF
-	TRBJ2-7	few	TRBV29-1	TGCAGCGTTGCCGGTGGGGAAACTACCTACGAGCAGTACTTC	CSVAGGETTYEQYF